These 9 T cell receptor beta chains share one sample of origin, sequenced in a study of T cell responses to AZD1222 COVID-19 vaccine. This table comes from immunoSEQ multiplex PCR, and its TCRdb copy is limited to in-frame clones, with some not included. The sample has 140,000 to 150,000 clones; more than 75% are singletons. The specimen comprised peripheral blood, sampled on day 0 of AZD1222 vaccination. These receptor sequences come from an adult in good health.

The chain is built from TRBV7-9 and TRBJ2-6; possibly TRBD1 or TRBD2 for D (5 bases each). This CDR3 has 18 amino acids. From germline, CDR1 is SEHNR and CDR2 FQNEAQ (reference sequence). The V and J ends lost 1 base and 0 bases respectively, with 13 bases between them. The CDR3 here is CASSLVRGIVSGANVLTF. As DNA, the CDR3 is TGTGCCAGCAGCTTAGTGAGGGGAATTGTCTCTGGGGCCAACGTCCTGACTTTC.

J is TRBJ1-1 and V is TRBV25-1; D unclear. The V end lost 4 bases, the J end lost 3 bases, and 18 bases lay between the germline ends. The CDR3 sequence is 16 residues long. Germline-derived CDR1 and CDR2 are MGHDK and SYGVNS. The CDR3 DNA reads TGTGCCAGCAGTGCCCCCCCTGCGGGGAGGGACACTGAAGCTTTCTTT. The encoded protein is CASSAPPAGRDTEAFF.

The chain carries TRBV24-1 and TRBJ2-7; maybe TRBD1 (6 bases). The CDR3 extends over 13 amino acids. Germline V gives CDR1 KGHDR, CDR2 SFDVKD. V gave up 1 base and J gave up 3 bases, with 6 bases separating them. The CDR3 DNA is TGTGCCACCAGTGATTTACAGGGCTACGAGCAGTACTTC. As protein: CATSDLQGYEQYF.

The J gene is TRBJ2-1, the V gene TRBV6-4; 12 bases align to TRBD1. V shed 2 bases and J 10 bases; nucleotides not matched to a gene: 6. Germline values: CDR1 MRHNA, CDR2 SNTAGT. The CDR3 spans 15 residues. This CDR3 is CASSDAGQGAEEQFF. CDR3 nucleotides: TGTGCCAGCAGTGACGCGGGACAGGGGGCTGAGGAGCAGTTCTTC.

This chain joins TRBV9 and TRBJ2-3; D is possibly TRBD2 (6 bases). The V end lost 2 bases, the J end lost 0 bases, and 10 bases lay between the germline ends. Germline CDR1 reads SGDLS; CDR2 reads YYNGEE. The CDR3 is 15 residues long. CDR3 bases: TGTGCCAGCAGCGTGGAGGGGCAGAGCACAGATACGCAGTATTTT. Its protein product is CASSVEGQSTDTQYF.

The CDR3 loop reads CAAGMNYNSPLHF. The CDR3 DNA follows: TGTGCTGCCGGGATGAACTATAATTCACCCCTCCACTTT. V usage is TRBV19 and J usage is TRBJ1-6, with no clear D. Germline CDR1 reads LNHDA; CDR2 reads SQIVND (reference sequence). CDR3 length equals 13 residues.

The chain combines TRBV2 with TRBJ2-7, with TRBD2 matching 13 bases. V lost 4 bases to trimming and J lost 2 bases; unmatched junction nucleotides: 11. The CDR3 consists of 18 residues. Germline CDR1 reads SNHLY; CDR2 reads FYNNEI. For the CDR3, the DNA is TGTGCCAGCAGTGTAACACTAGCGGGGGGGCCTAGAACCTACGAGCAGTACTTC. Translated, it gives CASSVTLAGGPRTYEQYF.

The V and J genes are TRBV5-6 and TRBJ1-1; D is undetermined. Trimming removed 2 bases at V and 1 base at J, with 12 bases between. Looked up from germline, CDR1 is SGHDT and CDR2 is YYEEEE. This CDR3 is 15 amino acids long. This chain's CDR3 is CASSFATEGNTEAFF. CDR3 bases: TGTGCCAGCAGCTTCGCCACGGAGGGGAACACTGAAGCTTTCTTT. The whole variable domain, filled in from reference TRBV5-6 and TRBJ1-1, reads DAGVTQSPTHLIKTRGQQVTLRCSPKSGHDTVSWYQQALGQGPQFIFQYYEEEERQRGNFPDRFSGHQFPNYSSELNVNALLLGDSALYLCASSFATEGNTEAFFGQGTRLTVV.

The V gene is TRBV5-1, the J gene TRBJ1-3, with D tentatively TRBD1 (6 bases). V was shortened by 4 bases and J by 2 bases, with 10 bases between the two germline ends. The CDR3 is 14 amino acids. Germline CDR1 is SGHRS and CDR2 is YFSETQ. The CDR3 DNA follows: TGCGCCAGCAGCCCAAACAGGGCTGGAAACACCATATATTTT. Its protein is CASSPNRAGNTIYF.